These 15 T cell receptor beta chains were all obtained from the same sample, sequenced in a study of response to subunit inactivated influenza vaccine. Each CDR3 protein gets one entry after TCRdb re-called the RT-PCR reads with MiXCR. The sample has about 700,000 distinct CDR3 sequences; approximately 15% are singletons. The sequencing used PBMCs from blood, collected less than 15 days before vaccination. The receptors shown here come from a man aged 50-59 years who received an inactivated influenza vaccine.

This clonotype came up a few times. The chain carries TRBV20-1 and TRBJ2-2; 10 nucleotides line up with TRBD2. Per germline, CDR1 DFQATT and CDR2 SNEGSKA (reference sequence). V lost 6 bases to trimming and J lost 4 bases; unmatched junction nucleotides: 8. This CDR3 contains 15 residues. The CDR3 DNA sequence: TGCAGTGCAACGAGCGGGAGGGTGACCACCGGGGAGCTGTTTTTT. Translated: CSATSGRVTTGELFF.

The genes are TRBV7-6 and TRBJ1-1; D remains ambiguous. CDR1 is SGHVS and CDR2 is FNYEAQ in the germline V gene. V shed 1 base and J shed 6 bases, with 6 bases lying between them. The CDR3 extends over 12 amino acids. The CDR3 coding sequence is TGTGCCAGCAGCTTAGGGAGTTCTGAAGCTTTCTTT. Translating it yields CASSLGSSEAFF.

This clonotype was observed many times. This chain links TRBV28 with TRBJ1-6; 8 positions agree with TRBD1. Germline V gives CDR1 MDHEN, CDR2 SYDVKM. This CDR3 region has 15 residues. V gave up 3 bases and J gave up 8 bases; unmatched junction bases: 6. CDR3 loop: CASSFRDRRYSPLHF. The CDR3 nucleotides read TGTGCCAGCAGTTTCCGGGACAGGAGATATTCACCCCTCCACTTT.

In its sample, this clonotype was seen once. V gene TRBV6-5 combines with J gene TRBJ2-7; D not certain. Trimming removed 0 bases from V and 0 bases from J, with 9 bases in between. The CDR3 is 15 residues long. From germline, CDR1 is MNHEY and CDR2 SVGAGI. The CDR3 is CASSYSMESSYEQYF. The CDR3 DNA reads TGTGCCAGCAGTTACTCGATGGAGAGCTCCTACGAGCAGTACTTC.

This clonotype was counted between two and nine times. The chain is built from TRBV24-1 and TRBJ2-2, with 7 bases aligning to TRBD2. The CDR3 consists of 16 residues. Germline V gene sequence: CDR1 KGHDR, CDR2 SFDVKD. V lost 4 bases, J lost 6 bases, and 10 bases stayed unmatched. CDR3 DNA: TGTGCCACCAGTGACCCGGGGGGACCTACCGCCGGGGAGCTGTTTTTT. It specifies CATSDPGGPTAGELFF.

This clonotype was picked up one time. J is TRBJ2-5 and V is TRBV12-3 or TRBV12-4, with 9 nucleotides matching TRBD1. Trimming took 5 bases from V and 2 from J; bases not matched to a gene: 9. This CDR3 has 16 residues. In DNA form, the CDR3 reads TGTGCCAGCAGTCCAAACAGGGGGCGAGGGCAAGAGACCCAGTACTTC. Translating it yields CASSPNRGRGQETQYF.

The chain is built from TRBV11-2 and TRBJ2-1; D is undetermined. There are 14 residues in the CDR3. Trimming shortened V by 3 bases and J by 12 bases, and 18 bases separated the two germline ends. CDR1 and CDR2 (germline): SGHAT, FQNNGV. The CDR3 DNA reads TGTGCCAGCAGCTTTCCGGACCGGCCTTTCGTGCAGTTCTTC. Its protein product is CASSFPDRPFVQFF.

This clonotype was found a few times. This chain links TRBV20-1 with TRBJ2-7; 12 nucleotides match TRBD2. The germline V gene has CDR1 DFQATT and CDR2 SNEGSKA (reference sequence). This CDR3 contains 13 residues. After removal of 5 bases from V and 6 bases from J, the junction contained 5 bases not matched to a gene. The CDR3 sequence: CSAPTSGSSEQYF. In DNA, the CDR3 is TGCAGTGCTCCGACTAGCGGGAGCAGCGAGCAGTACTTC.

This chain links TRBV7-9 with TRBJ2-7; D gene ambiguous. V was cut by 5 bases and J by 3 bases, with 14 bases left in between. Germline loops: CDR1 SEHNR, CDR2 FQNEAQ (reference sequence). The CDR3 runs to 14 residues. CDR3 in amino acids: CASSATGRNYEQYF. DNA for the CDR3: TGTGCCAGCAGCGCGACCGGGCGCAACTACGAGCAGTACTTC. Complete variable domain (other parts from reference TRBV7-9 and TRBJ2-7): DTGVSQNPRHKITKRGQNVTFRCDPISEHNRLYWYRQTLGQGPEFLTYFQNEAQLEKSRLLSDRFSAERPKGSFSTLEIQRTEQGDSAMYLCASSATGRNYEQYFGPGTRLTVT.

The V and J genes are TRBV5-1 and TRBJ1-5; D remains ambiguous. Looked up from germline, CDR1 is SGHRS and CDR2 is YFSETQ. The V and J ends lost 0 bases and 0 bases respectively, with 7 bases between them. The CDR3 runs to 15 residues. Here the CDR3 DNA reads TGCGCCAGCAGCTTGGAATCTTATAGCAATCAGCCCCAGCATTTT. Amino acids: CASSLESYSNQPQHF.

This clonotype was detected a few times. The chain is built from TRBV6-1 and TRBJ1-4; D is uncertain. This CDR3 spans 14 amino acids. Germline-derived CDR1 and CDR2 are MNHNS and SASEGT. Trimming left V 6 bases short and J 5 bases short, with 13 bases between. This CDR3 is CASRITAINEKLFF. The CDR3 DNA reads TGTGCCAGCAGGATCACGGCCATAAATGAAAAACTGTTTTTT.

V and J are TRBV9 and TRBJ2-1; D is undetermined. Trimming took 0 bases from V and 4 from J, leaving 14 bases between them. This CDR3 is built from 16 residues. The V gene's germline CDR1 is SGDLS and CDR2 YYNGEE. CDR3 loop: CASSVEPQVLYNEQFF. The CDR3 DNA reads TGTGCCAGCAGCGTAGAGCCTCAGGTTTTATACAATGAGCAGTTCTTC.

At least ten counts were recorded for this clonotype. J is TRBJ1-1 and V is TRBV6-1, with 8 bases that match TRBD1. This CDR3 is 15 amino acids long. CDR1 and CDR2 (germline): MNHNS, SASEGT. V shed 6 bases and J 4 bases; nucleotides not matched to a gene: 10. The chain's CDR3 is CASRLSGGASTEAFF. The CDR3 DNA sequence: TGTGCCAGCAGACTCTCAGGGGGCGCGAGCACTGAAGCTTTCTTT.

Points on this clonotype: A read error may account for a junction end that differs from germline. The rearrangement links TRBV27 to TRBJ1-2; no reliable D call. Germline V CDR1 and CDR2: MNHEY, SMNVEV (reference sequence). The CDR3 runs 13 residues. The CDR3 reads CASSLSMGSGYSF. The CDR3 nucleotides are TGTGCCAGCAGTTTATCGATGGGGAGTGGCTACTCCTTC.

This chain uses TRBV14 with TRBJ2-2, with D hard to call. Germline CDR1 reads SGHDN; CDR2 reads FVKESK. V gave up 2 bases and J gave up 3 bases, with 7 bases separating them. The CDR3 is 14 amino acids. Here the CDR3 DNA reads TGTGCCAGCAGCCAAAACACTTACACCGGGGAGCTGTTTTTT. The encoded protein is CASSQNTYTGELFF.